The 26 T cell receptor beta chains presented below share a single source sample, sequenced in a study of T cells after yellow fever vaccination. TCRdb re-called the 5' RACE reads with MiXCR, one entry per CDR3 protein. Of hundreds of thousands of distinct CDR3 sequences listed, approximately 13% are singletons. Specimen: PBMCs, collected on the day of the yellow fever booster vaccination. The receptors here all came from a man aged 25-45 years who received the YFV17D yellow fever vaccine.

This clonotype was found many times. The rearrangement joins TRBV5-1 to TRBJ2-3; TRBD2 is a possible D gene (5 bases). Germline values: CDR1 SGHRS, CDR2 YFSETQ. Trimming left V 3 bases short and J 2 bases short, with 10 bases between. The CDR3 extends over 14 amino acids. CDR3 loop: CASSYGEITDTQYF. CDR3 DNA: TGCGCCAGCAGCTACGGGGAAATCACAGATACGCAGTATTTT.

The CDR3 reads CGAQGRGELFF. The CDR3 coding sequence is TGCGGCGCTCAAGGTCGCGGGGAGCTGTTTTTT. The chain links TRBV29-1 to TRBJ2-2; D unclear. Germline V gives CDR1 SQVTM, CDR2 ANQGSEA. This CDR3 is 11 amino acids long.

This clonotype was observed many times. The chain couples TRBV5-5 to TRBJ1-1; D is unclear. CDR3 length: 13 residues. Germline V gene data show CDR1 as SGHKS and CDR2 as YYEKEE (reference sequence). V was clipped by 2 bases and J by 5 bases, with 10 bases between them. CDR3 sequence: CASSLVGKTEAFF. The CDR3 region has the DNA TGTGCCAGCAGCTTAGTCGGGAAAACTGAAGCTTTCTTT.

A few counts support this clonotype. The chain joins TRBV12-3 or TRBV12-4 to TRBJ1-2; no firm D call. This CDR3 contains 12 residues. Trimming stripped 5 bases from V and 4 bases from J, with 8 bases between. CDR3 nucleotide sequence: TGTGCCAGCAGTCCAGATTTCTATGGCTACACCTTC. Its translation is CASSPDFYGYTF.

The V call is TRBV2, the J call TRBJ2-2; the match to TRBD2 covers 10 bases. V gave up 6 bases and J gave up 6 bases; unmatched junction bases: 7. Germline CDR1 SNHLY, CDR2 FYNNEI. The CDR3 runs 15 residues. CDR3: CASSIKREGSGELFF. CDR3 DNA sequence: TGTGCCAGCAGCATTAAGCGGGAGGGCTCCGGGGAGCTGTTTTTT.

This chain uses TRBV5-1 with TRBJ2-1; D may be TRBD2 (6 bases). The CDR3 is made up of 16 amino acids. CDR1 is SGHRS and CDR2 is YFSETQ in the germline V gene. V was trimmed by 3 bases and J by 7 bases, leaving 20 bases between them. CDR3 coding DNA: TGCGCCAGCAGCTCGTTAGCGGACCGAGGGTGGAATGAGCAGTTCTTC. This sequence encodes CASSSLADRGWNEQFF. Variable domain in full (rest from reference TRBV5-1 and TRBJ2-1): KAGVTQTPRYLIKTRGQQVTLSCSPISGHRSVSWYQQTPGQGLQFLFEYFSETQRNKGNFPGRFSGRQFSNSRSEMNVSTLELGDSALYLCASSSLADRGWNEQFFGPGTRLTVL.

This clonotype was observed a handful of times. This chain connects TRBV4-2 to TRBJ2-1; D call uncertain. The CDR3 loop spans 17 amino acids. Per the germline V gene, CDR1 is LGHNA and CDR2 is YNFKEQ. V lost 0 bases, J lost 3 bases, and 15 bases lay in between. CDR3 bases: TGTGCCAGCAGCCAAGATTGGGGTGGGCAGTACTACAATGAGCAGTTCTTC. Encoded protein: CASSQDWGGQYYNEQFF.

This clonotype was seen only a few times. The chain couples TRBV6-1 to TRBJ2-5; 10 nucleotides line up with TRBD2. Germline CDR1 and CDR2: MNHNS and SASEGT. The CDR3 has 16 amino acids. V dropped 6 bases and J dropped 2; count of bases not matched to a gene: 9. The CDR3 protein is CASSISGRFAQETQYF. DNA of the CDR3: TGTGCCAGCAGCATTAGCGGGAGGTTTGCTCAAGAGACCCAGTACTTC.

Only a few counts were recorded for this clonotype. This chain uses TRBV27 with TRBJ2-1; TRBD2 aligns across 8 bases. The CDR3 totals 13 residues. Trimming cost V 6 bases and J 10 bases; bases outside gene matches: 8. The germline CDR1 and CDR2 sequences are MNHEY and SMNVEV (reference sequence). CDR3 in amino acids: CASRRLATNEQFF. DNA of the CDR3: TGTGCCAGCAGGAGACTAGCGACAAACGAGCAGTTCTTC.

This clonotype has just one count. The germline gene is not matched at one end of the junction; a read error may be the cause. The chain links TRBV12-3 or TRBV12-4 to TRBJ2-1; no clear D. This CDR3 contains 13 residues. CDR3 bases: TGTGCCAGCAGCCAAGCATCCTACAATGAGCAGCTCTTC. Translated, it gives CASSQASYNEQLF.

The chain is built from TRBV5-1 and TRBJ2-1; TRBD2 agrees at 7 bases. This CDR3 contains 15 residues. Per the germline V gene, CDR1 is SGHRS and CDR2 is YFSETQ. V gave up 4 bases and J gave up 2 bases; unmatched junction bases: 6. The CDR3 bases are TGCGCCAGCAGCATCCTAGCGGCCCCCTACAATGAGCAGTTCTTC. It encodes CASSILAAPYNEQFF.

This clonotype was seen only a few times. The chain couples TRBV5-6 to TRBJ1-1; possible D gene TRBD1, 6 bases. Germline values: CDR1 SGHDT, CDR2 YYEEEE. This CDR3 has 16 residues. Trimming removed 1 base at V and 2 bases at J, with 15 bases between. In nucleotides, the CDR3 is TGTGCCAGCAGCTTGACCCGGGCCAGGGGAAACACTGAAGCTTTCTTT. Amino acid sequence: CASSLTRARGNTEAFF. Combining the CDR3 with reference TRBV5-6 and TRBJ1-1 gives the whole variable domain DAGVTQSPTHLIKTRGQQVTLRCSPKSGHDTVSWYQQALGQGPQFIFQYYEEEERQRGNFPDRFSGHQFPNYSSELNVNALLLGDSALYLCASSLTRARGNTEAFFGQGTRLTVV.

The V and J genes are TRBV5-1 and TRBJ1-2; 7 bases match TRBD1. CDR3 size: 14 residues. CDR1 SGHRS and CDR2 YFSETQ come from the germline V gene. V trimming: 0 bases; J trimming: 2 bases; junction bases outside the gene matches: 1. Here the CDR3 DNA reads TGCGCCAGCAGCTTGGACAGGGGAAACTATGGCTACACCTTC. Protein: CASSLDRGNYGYTF.

The table lists this clonotype with a few counts. The chain employs TRBV20-1 and TRBJ1-2, with a tentative D call TRBD1 (5 bases). This CDR3 comprises 13 residues. Germline V gene data show CDR1 as DFQATT and CDR2 as SNEGSKA (reference sequence). V was cut by 4 bases and J by 8 bases, with 17 bases left in between. The CDR3 nucleotides read TGCAGTGCTATCAGTCAGGGTACGGGCGGCTACACCTTC. Translation gives CSAISQGTGGYTF.

V gene TRBV12-3 or TRBV12-4 combines with J gene TRBJ1-2; 7 nucleotides match TRBD1. After removal of 6 bases from V and 8 bases from J, the junction contained 9 bases not matched to a gene. The CDR3 consists of 13 residues. The CDR3: CASRPMRGLGYTF. The CDR3 coding sequence is TGTGCCAGCAGACCCATGAGGGGGCTAGGCTACACCTTC.

This clonotype was counted at least ten times. The rearrangement joins TRBV9 to TRBJ2-1, with D hard to call. The germline V gene has CDR1 SGDLS and CDR2 YYNGEE. The CDR3 contains 13 residues. Trimming removed 3 bases at V and 7 bases at J, with 11 bases between. DNA for the CDR3: TGTGCCAGCAGCGGACCCCGTGGGAATGAGCAGTTCTTC. Its protein is CASSGPRGNEQFF.

J is TRBJ2-1 and V is TRBV7-2; 10 bases agree with TRBD2. Germline loops: CDR1 SGHTA, CDR2 FQGNSA. The CDR3 runs to 15 residues. Trimming took 5 bases from V and 8 from J; bases not matched to a gene: 9. In DNA, the CDR3 is TGTGCCAGCAGCCCTAGGGCTAGCGGGAGCTATGAGCAGTTCTTC. It codes for CASSPRASGSYEQFF.

This clonotype was observed a few times. J is TRBJ1-4 and V is TRBV5-4, with unresolved D. Germline V gene lookup returns CDR1 SGHNT and CDR2 YYREEE (reference sequence). Trimming stripped 2 bases from V and 5 bases from J, with 13 bases between. The CDR3 runs 15 residues. DNA for the CDR3: TGTGCCAGCAGCTTACCGAACACCCCAAATGAAAAACTGTTTTTT. This translates into CASSLPNTPNEKLFF.

V and J are TRBV5-4 and TRBJ1-6; TRBD1 might be the D (5 bases). V dropped 1 base and J dropped 10 bases, with 15 bases sitting between them. The germline gives CDR1 SGHNT, CDR2 YYREEE (reference sequence). The CDR3 spans 15 residues. The CDR3 spells CASSLTGPGDSPLHF. CDR3 DNA sequence: TGTGCCAGCAGCTTGACCGGTCCTGGGGACTCACCCCTCCACTTT. Complete variable domain (other parts from reference TRBV5-4 and TRBJ1-6): ETGVTQSPTHLIKTRGQQVTLRCSSQSGHNTVSWYQQALGQGPQFIFQYYREEENGRGNFPPRFSGLQFPNYSSELNVNALELDDSALYLCASSLTGPGDSPLHFGNGTRLTVT.

This clonotype has a handful of counts. The genes are TRBV12-3 or TRBV12-4 and TRBJ2-7; perhaps TRBD1 as D (5 bases). Trimming stripped 6 bases from V and 2 bases from J, with 11 bases between. This CDR3 is 13 amino acids long. DNA of the CDR3: TGTGCCAGCAGCCACAGGAAGACCTACGAGCAGTACTTC. Its protein product is CASSHRKTYEQYF.

At least ten counts were recorded for this clonotype. The J gene is TRBJ2-3, the V gene TRBV29-1; D is perhaps TRBD1 (6 bases). This CDR3 contains 12 residues. Germline CDR1 reads SQVTM; CDR2 reads ANQGSEA. Written as DNA, the CDR3 is TGCGTGGGACATGCCGGAGCAGATACGCAGTATTTT. Translated: CVGHAGADTQYF.

This clonotype was observed a few times. This chain links TRBV6-1 with TRBJ2-5; D uncertain. The CDR3 covers 14 residues. Germline loops: CDR1 MNHNS, CDR2 SASEGT. Between the trimmed V and J ends, which lost 6 bases and 5 bases, there was a span of 16 bases. CDR3 nucleotides: TGTGCCAGCAGCCCCGCTCGGCTCGGGGAGACCCAGTACTTC. This codes for CASSPARLGETQYF.

Of note for this clonotype: The junction differs from germline at one of its ends, possibly a read error. The V call is TRBV20-1, the J call TRBJ2-1, with 8 bases lining up with TRBD2. The CDR3 covers 16 residues. Germline loops: CDR1 DFQATT, CDR2 SNEGSKA (reference sequence). The CDR3 loop reads CCARVLLAGSYNEQFF. CDR3 DNA: TGCTGTGCTAGAGTCCTCCTAGCGGGTTCTTACAATGAGCAGTTCTTC.

This chain links TRBV7-9 with TRBJ2-7; TRBD2 matches 12 bases. The J segment lost 4 bases and the V segment lost 5 bases, leaving 9 bases of the junction unmatched. Germline values: CDR1 SEHNR, CDR2 FQNEAQ (reference sequence). The CDR3 extends over 16 amino acids. This CDR3 reads CASSSRTSGTVYEQYF. The CDR3 bases are TGTGCCAGCAGCAGCAGGACTAGCGGGACGGTGTACGAGCAGTACTTC.

This clonotype was detected only a few times. The J gene is TRBJ1-6, the V gene TRBV28; D unresolved. The CDR3 spans 16 residues. With 5 bases removed from V and 7 bases from J, the gap between germline ends came to 18 bases. The germline gives CDR1 MDHEN, CDR2 SYDVKM. CDR3 residues: CASSRRDWATNSPLHF. CDR3 sequence (DNA): TGTGCCAGCAGTCGACGCGATTGGGCAACAAATTCACCCCTCCACTTT.

This clonotype appeared a few times. V usage is TRBV2 and J usage is TRBJ1-1, with 11 bases lining up with TRBD1. CDR3 length equals 16 residues. Losses at the gene ends were 2 bases for V and 5 bases for J; bases not matched to a gene: 7. CDR1 is SNHLY, CDR2 FYNNEI, per germline. Written as DNA, the CDR3 is TGTGCCAGCAGTGAAAGGACAGGGGGCATGAGGACTGAAGCTTTCTTT. It is translated as CASSERTGGMRTEAFF.